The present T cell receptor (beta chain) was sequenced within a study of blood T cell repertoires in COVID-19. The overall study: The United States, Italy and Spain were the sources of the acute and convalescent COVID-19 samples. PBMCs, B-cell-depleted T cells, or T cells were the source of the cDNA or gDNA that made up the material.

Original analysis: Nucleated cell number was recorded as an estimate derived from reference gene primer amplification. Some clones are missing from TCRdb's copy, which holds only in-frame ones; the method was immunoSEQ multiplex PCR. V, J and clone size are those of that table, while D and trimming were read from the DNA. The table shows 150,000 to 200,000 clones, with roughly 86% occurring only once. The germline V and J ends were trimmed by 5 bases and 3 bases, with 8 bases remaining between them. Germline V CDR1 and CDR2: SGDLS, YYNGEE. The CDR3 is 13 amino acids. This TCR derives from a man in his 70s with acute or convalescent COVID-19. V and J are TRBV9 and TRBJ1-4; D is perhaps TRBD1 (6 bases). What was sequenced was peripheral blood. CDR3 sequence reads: CASSRTANEKLFF. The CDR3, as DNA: TGTGCCAGCAGTAGGACAGCTAATGAAAAACTGTTTTTT.